This entry lists 8 T cell receptor beta chains sequenced from one sample in a study of blood T cell repertoires in COVID-19. Produced via immunoSEQ multiplex PCR; TCRdb's table is partial and in-frame only. The table shows 65,000 to 90,000 clones, with about 88% occurring only once. Sequenced: peripheral blood. The origin of the receptors is a human donor in a cohort sampled during active COVID-19.

The chain links TRBV10-2 to TRBJ2-7; weak D call: TRBD2 (6 bases). V was pared by 5 bases and J by 2 bases, with 10 bases between. Germline V CDR1 and CDR2: WSHSY, SAAADI. This CDR3 region has 13 residues. The CDR3 nucleotides are TGCGCCAGCAGTCCAACTAGCACCTACGAGCAGTACTTC. It translates to CASSPTSTYEQYF.

The rearrangement links TRBV4-2 to TRBJ2-1, with 12 bases that match TRBD2. The germline gives CDR1 LGHNA, CDR2 YNFKEQ. V was pared by 4 bases and J by 5 bases, with 9 bases of the junction left unmatched. This CDR3 comprises 17 residues. CDR3 in DNA: TGTGCCAGCAGCCCTGCCCAGACTAGCGGGAGCCACAATGAGCAGTTCTTC. Translation gives CASSPAQTSGSHNEQFF.

This rearrangement joins TRBV10-3 to TRBJ2-7; 8 bases agree with TRBD1. The J segment lost 2 bases and the V segment lost 2 bases, leaving 5 bases of the junction unmatched. There are 15 residues in the CDR3. CDR1 is ENHRY and CDR2 is SYGVKD in the germline V gene. The CDR3 bases are TGTGCCATCAGTGAGGTTCCGGGACAGGCCTACGAGCAGTACTTC. Amino acid sequence: CAISEVPGQAYEQYF.

This clone was seen a handful of times. The chain recombines TRBV15 with TRBJ1-2, with a tentative D call TRBD1 (5 bases). The CDR3 has 15 residues. Germline lookup yields CDR1 LNHNV and CDR2 YYDKDF (reference sequence). V dropped 0 bases and J dropped 4 bases, with 12 bases sitting between them. The CDR3 protein is CATSRDRGRVYGYTF. The CDR3 DNA reads as TGTGCCACCAGCAGAGATCGAGGCAGGGTCTATGGCTACACCTTC.

This clone was seen more than once but under ten times. This chain links TRBV24-1 with TRBJ2-7; D possibly corresponds to TRBD2 (8 bases). The V end was cut by 7 bases, the J end by 7 bases, with 19 bases between. This CDR3 is built from 14 residues. Germline assignment: CDR1 KGHDR and CDR2 SFDVKD. This CDR3 is CATSRGGGGREQYF. The CDR3 DNA reads as TGTGCCACCAGCCGAGGGGGCGGGGGGAGAGAGCAGTACTTC.

This clone was found a few times. The V and J genes are TRBV3-1 (or the pseudogene TRBV3-2) and TRBJ2-7, with TRBD2 matching 7 bases. CDR1 is LGHDT and CDR2 is YNNKEL in the germline V gene (reference sequence). V lost 5 bases to trimming and J lost 2 bases; unmatched junction nucleotides: 3. This CDR3 region has 13 residues. CDR3 in amino acids: CASSASGPYEQYF. The CDR3 region has the DNA TGTGCCAGCAGCGCTAGCGGTCCCTACGAGCAGTACTTC.

This clone was seen a handful of times. V is TRBV7-3 and J is TRBJ2-1; tentatively, D is TRBD1 (6 bases). This CDR3 is 13 amino acids long. Germline V gives CDR1 SGHTA, CDR2 FQGTGA. With 4 bases removed from V and 7 bases from J, the gap between germline ends came to 11 bases. The CDR3 bases are TGTGCCAGCAGCTCACATAGGGGGAATGAGCAGTTCTTC. This codes for CASSSHRGNEQFF. The full variable domain, its missing parts supplied by reference TRBV7-3 and TRBJ2-1, is GAGVSQTPSNKVTEKGKYVELRCDPISGHTALYWYRQSLGQGPEFLIYFQGTGAADDSGLPNDRFFAVRPEGSVSTLKIQRTERGDSAVYLCASSSHRGNEQFFGPGTRLTVL.

V usage is TRBV12-3 or TRBV12-4 and J usage is TRBJ2-3; D call uncertain. The CDR3 runs 13 residues. Between the trimmed V and J ends, which lost 6 bases and 4 bases, there was a span of 11 bases. The CDR3 protein is CASSPRRADTQYF. CDR3 nucleotides: TGTGCCAGCAGCCCACGGAGAGCAGATACGCAGTATTTT.